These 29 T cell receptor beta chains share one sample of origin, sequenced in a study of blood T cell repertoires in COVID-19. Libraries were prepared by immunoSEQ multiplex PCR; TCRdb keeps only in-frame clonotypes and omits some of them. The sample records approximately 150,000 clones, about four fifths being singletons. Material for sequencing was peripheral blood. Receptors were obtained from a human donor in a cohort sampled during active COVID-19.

CDR3: CASSYSSFQRETQYF. CDR3 bases: TGTGCCAGCAGTTACTCGAGTTTCCAGCGGGAGACCCAGTACTTC. This sequence joins TRBV6-2 or TRBV6-3 and TRBJ2-5; possibly TRBD2 for D (5 bases). The CDR3 consists of 15 residues. Per the germline V gene, CDR1 is MNHEY and CDR2 is SVGEGT. V was shortened by 0 bases and J by 5 bases, with 13 bases between the two germline ends.

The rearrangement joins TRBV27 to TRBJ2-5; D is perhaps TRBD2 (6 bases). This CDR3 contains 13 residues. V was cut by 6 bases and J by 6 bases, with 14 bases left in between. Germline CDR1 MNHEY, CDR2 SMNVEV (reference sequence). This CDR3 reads CASSSRGTQTQYF. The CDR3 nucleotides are TGTGCCAGCAGCTCCCGGGGGACCCAGACCCAGTACTTC.

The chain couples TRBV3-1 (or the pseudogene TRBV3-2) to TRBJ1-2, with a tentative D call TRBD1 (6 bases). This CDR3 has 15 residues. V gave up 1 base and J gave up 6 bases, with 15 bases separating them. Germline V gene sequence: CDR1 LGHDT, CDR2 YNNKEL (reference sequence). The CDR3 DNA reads TGTGCCAGCAGCCAAGCTCGGGGGGCGCAGGATGGCTACACCTTC. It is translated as CASSQARGAQDGYTF.

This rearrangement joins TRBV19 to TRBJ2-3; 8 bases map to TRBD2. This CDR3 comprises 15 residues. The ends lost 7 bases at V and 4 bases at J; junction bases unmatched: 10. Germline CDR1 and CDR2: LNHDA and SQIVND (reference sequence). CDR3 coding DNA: TGTGCCAGTAAGGCGGGAGGACTAGAGGCAGATACGCAGTATTTT. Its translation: CASKAGGLEADTQYF.

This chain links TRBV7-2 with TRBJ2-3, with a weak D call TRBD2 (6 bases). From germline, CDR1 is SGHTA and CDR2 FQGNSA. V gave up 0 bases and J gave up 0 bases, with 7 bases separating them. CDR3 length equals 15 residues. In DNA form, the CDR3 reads TGTGCCAGCAGCTTAGCTAGCGGTAGCACAGATACGCAGTATTTT. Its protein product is CASSLASGSTDTQYF.

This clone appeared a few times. The DNA of the CDR3 is TGTGCCAGCTCTACCGGAGGCAGGGGCTACGAGCAGTACTTC. Its protein is CASSTGGRGYEQYF. This chain joins TRBV18 and TRBJ2-7; a weak D match, TRBD1 (6 bases). The V gene lost 6 bases and the J gene lost 3 bases, with 15 bases spanning the gap. The length of the CDR3 is 14 residues. Germline V gene sequence: CDR1 KGHSH, CDR2 LQKENI.

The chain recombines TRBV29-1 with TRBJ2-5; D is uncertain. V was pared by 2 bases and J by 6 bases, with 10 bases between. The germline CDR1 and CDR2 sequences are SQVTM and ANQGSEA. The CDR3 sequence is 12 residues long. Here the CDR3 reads CSVESSVQTQYF. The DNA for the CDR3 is TGCAGCGTTGAATCCTCAGTGCAGACCCAGTACTTC.

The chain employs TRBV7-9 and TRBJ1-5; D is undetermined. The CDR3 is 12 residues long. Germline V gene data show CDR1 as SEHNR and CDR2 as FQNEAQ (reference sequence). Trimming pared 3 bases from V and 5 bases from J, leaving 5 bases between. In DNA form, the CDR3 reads TGTGCCAGCAGCTTGCCGGATCAGCCCCAGCATTTT. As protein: CASSLPDQPQHF.

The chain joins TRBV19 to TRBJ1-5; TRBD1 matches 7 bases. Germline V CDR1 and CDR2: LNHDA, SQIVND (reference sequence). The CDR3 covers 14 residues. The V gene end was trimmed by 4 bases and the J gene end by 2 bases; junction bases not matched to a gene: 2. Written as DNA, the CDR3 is TGTGCCAGTAGTAACAGGGGCGGCAATCAGCCCCAGCATTTT. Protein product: CASSNRGGNQPQHF.

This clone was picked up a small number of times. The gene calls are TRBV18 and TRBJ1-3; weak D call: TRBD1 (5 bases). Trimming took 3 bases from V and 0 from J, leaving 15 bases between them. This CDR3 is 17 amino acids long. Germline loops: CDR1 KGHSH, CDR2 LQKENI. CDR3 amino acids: CASSPGGSPLSGNTIYF. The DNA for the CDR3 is TGTGCCAGCTCACCGGGGGGGTCCCCTCTCTCTGGAAACACCATATATTTT. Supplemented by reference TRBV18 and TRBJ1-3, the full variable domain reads NAGVMQNPRHLVRRRGQEARLRCSPMKGHSHVYWYRQLPEEGLKFMVYLQKENIIDESGMPKERFSAEFPKEGPSILRIQQVVRGDSAAYFCASSPGGSPLSGNTIYFGEGSWLTVV.

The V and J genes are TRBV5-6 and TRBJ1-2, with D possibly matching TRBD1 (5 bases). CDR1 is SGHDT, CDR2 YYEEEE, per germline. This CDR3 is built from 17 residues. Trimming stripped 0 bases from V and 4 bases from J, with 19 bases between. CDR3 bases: TGTGCCAGCAGCTTGGCCACGAAAAGGCTGGGGGGCTATGGCTACACCTTC. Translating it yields CASSLATKRLGGYGYTF. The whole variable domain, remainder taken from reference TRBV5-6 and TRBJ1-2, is DAGVTQSPTHLIKTRGQQVTLRCSPKSGHDTVSWYQQALGQGPQFIFQYYEEEERQRGNFPDRFSGHQFPNYSSELNVNALLLGDSALYLCASSLATKRLGGYGYTFGSGTRLTVV.

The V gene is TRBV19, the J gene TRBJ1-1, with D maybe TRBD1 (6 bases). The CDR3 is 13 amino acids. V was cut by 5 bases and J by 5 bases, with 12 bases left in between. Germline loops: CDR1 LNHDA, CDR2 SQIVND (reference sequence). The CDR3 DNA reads TGTGCCAGTAGTTTCGGCAGGGGAACTGAAGCTTTCTTT. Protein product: CASSFGRGTEAFF.

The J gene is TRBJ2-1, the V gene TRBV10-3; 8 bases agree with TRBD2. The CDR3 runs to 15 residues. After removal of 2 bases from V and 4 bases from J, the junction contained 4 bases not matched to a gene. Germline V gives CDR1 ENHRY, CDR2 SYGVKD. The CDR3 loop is CAISEIGGAYNEQFF. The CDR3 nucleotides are TGTGCCATCAGTGAGATCGGGGGGGCATACAATGAGCAGTTCTTC.

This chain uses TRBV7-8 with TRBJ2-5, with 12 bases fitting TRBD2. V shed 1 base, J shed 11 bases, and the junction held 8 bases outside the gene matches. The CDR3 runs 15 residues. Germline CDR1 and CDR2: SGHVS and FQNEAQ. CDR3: CASSLGGLAGKGQYF. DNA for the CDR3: TGTGCCAGCAGCTTAGGAGGACTAGCGGGGAAGGGACAGTACTTC.

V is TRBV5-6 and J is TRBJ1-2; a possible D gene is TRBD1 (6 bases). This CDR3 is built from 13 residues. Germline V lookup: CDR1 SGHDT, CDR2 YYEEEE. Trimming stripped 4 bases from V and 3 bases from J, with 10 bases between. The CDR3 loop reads CASSAGGYYGYTF. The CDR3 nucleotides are TGTGCCAGCAGCGCGGGGGGCTACTATGGCTACACCTTC.

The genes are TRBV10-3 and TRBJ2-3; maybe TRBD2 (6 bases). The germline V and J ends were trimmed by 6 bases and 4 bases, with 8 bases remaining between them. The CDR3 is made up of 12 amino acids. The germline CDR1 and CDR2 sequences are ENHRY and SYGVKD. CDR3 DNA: TGTGCCATCAGCGGGAGTTCAGATACGCAGTATTTT. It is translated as CAISGSSDTQYF.

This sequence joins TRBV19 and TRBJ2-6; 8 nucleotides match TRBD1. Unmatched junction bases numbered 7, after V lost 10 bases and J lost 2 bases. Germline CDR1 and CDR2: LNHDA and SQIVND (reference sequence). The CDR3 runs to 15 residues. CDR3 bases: TGTGCCACTAAGGACAGGGTAGCTGGGGCCAACGTCCTGACTTTC. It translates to CATKDRVAGANVLTF.

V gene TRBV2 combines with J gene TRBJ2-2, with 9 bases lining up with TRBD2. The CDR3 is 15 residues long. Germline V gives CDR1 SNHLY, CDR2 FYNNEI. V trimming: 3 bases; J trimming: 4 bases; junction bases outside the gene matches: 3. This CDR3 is CASSELLAGTGELFF. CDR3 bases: TGTGCCAGCAGTGAGTTACTAGCGGGCACCGGGGAGCTGTTTTTT.

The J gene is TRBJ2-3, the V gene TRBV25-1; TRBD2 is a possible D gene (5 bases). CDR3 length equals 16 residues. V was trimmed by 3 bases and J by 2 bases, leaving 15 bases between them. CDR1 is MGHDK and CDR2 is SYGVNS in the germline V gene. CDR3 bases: TGTGCCAGCAGTGACGATGTTGGCGGGCTCACAGATACGCAGTATTTT. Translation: CASSDDVGGLTDTQYF.

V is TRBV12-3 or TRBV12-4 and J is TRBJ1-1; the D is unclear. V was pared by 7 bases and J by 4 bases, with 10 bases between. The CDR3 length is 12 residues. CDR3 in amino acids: CASTRFFTEAFF. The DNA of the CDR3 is TGTGCCAGCACCCGGTTTTTCACTGAAGCTTTCTTT.

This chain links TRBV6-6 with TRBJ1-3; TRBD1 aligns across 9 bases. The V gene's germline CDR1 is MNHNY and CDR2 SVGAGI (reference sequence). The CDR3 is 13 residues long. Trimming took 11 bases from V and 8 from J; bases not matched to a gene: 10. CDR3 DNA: TGTGCCGGATCACAGGGGGCAGGTTACACCATATATTTT. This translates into CAGSQGAGYTIYF.

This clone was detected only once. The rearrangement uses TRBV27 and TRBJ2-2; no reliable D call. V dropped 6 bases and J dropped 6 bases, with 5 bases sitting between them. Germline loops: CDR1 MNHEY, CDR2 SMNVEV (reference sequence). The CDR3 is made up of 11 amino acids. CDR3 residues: CASSPAGELFF. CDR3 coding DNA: TGTGCCAGCAGCCCCGCCGGGGAGCTGTTTTTT.

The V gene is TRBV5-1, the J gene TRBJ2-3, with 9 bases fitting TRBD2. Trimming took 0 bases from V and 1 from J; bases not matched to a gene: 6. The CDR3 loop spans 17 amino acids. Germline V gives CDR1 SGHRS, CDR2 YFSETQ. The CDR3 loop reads CASSLETSGWGTDTQYF. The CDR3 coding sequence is TGCGCCAGCAGCTTGGAGACTAGCGGATGGGGCACAGATACGCAGTATTTT.

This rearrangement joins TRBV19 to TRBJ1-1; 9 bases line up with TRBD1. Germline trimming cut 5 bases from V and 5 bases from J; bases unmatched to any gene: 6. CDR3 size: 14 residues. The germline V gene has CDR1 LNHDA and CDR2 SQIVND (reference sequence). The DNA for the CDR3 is TGTGCCAGTAGTGTCACAGGGGGCACAACTGAAGCTTTCTTT. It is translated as CASSVTGGTTEAFF.

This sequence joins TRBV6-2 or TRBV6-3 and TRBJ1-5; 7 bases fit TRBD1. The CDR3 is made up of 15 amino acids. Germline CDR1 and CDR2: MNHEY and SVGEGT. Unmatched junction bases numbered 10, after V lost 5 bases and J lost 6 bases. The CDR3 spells CASSTAGGRSQPQHF. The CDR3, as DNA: TGTGCCAGCAGTACGGCAGGGGGGCGAAGTCAGCCCCAGCATTTT.

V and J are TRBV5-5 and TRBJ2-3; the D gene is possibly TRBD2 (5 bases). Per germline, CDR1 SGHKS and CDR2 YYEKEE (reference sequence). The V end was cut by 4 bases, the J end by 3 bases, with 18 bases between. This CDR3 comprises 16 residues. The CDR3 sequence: CASSPERRVGTDTQYF. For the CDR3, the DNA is TGTGCCAGCAGCCCCGAGCGGCGGGTGGGGACAGATACGCAGTATTTT.

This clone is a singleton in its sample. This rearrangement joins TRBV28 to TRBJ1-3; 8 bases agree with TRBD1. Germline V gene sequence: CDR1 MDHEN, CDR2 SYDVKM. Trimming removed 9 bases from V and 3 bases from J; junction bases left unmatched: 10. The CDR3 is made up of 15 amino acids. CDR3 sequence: CASGEQGARGNTIYF. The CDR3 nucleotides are TGTGCCAGTGGGGAGCAGGGGGCGCGTGGAAACACCATATATTTT.

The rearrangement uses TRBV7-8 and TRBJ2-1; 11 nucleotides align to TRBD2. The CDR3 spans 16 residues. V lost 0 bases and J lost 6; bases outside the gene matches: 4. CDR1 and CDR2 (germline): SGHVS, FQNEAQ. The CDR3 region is CASSLAGLAGGNEQFF. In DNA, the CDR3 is TGTGCCAGCAGCTTAGCGGGGCTAGCGGGAGGCAATGAGCAGTTCTTC. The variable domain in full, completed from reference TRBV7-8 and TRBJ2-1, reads GAGVSQSPRYKVAKRGQDVALRCDPISGHVSLFWYQQALGQGPEFLTYFQNEAQLDKSGLPSDRFFAERPEGSVSTLKIQRTQQEDSAVYLCASSLAGLAGGNEQFFGPGTRLTVL.

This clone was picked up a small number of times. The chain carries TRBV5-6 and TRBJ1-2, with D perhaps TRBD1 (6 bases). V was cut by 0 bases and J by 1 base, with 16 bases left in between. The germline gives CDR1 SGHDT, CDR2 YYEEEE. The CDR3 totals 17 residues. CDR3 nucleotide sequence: TGTGCCAGCAGCTTGGAGGGGGTGCCGTGGGGTAACTATGGCTACACCTTC. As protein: CASSLEGVPWGNYGYTF.